A selection of T cell receptor beta chains follows, all from one sample in a study of brain T cells in children with intractable seizures. Data came from immunoSEQ multiplex PCR; TCRdb stores just in-frame clones and leaves some out. Counted here are roughly 110,000 clones, roughly 94% occurring once; the ten biggest clones make up approximately 3.9%. This material consisted of peripheral blood, taken at surgery. The receptors stem from a boy in the first two years of life with hemimegalencephaly and intractable seizures. Each CDR3 is given with its conserved first and last residue. D genes are given only for firm matches. For some rows the clone size is stated as once, few or many, or as a class when expanded; others skip it.

V gene	clone size	D gene	J gene	CDR3 protein	CDR3 DNA
TRBV10-1	few	NA	TRBJ1-2	CASSYNSDYGYTF	TGCGCCAGCAGTTACAATAGCGACTATGGCTACACCTTC
TRBV29-1	NA	TRBD2	TRBJ2-3	CSVVFSGRKVADTQYF	TGCAGCGTTGTTTTCAGCGGGAGAAAAGTGGCAGATACGCAGTATTTT
TRBV5-1	once	NA	TRBJ1-2	CASSLEQAGPVYGYTF	TGCGCCAGCAGCTTGGAGCAGGCAGGACCTGTCTATGGCTACACCTTC
TRBV27	NA	TRBD1	TRBJ1-2	CASGTGATIGYTF	TGTGCCAGCGGGACAGGGGCCACTATCGGGTACACCTTC
TRBV28	NA	NA	TRBJ1-2	CASSLGGRGYTF	TGTGCCAGCAGTTTAGGAGGGCGTGGCTACACCTTC
TRBV5-1	NA	TRBD2	TRBJ2-7	CASSVAGGGSYEQYF	TGCGCCAGCAGCGTAGCGGGAGGAGGGTCCTACGAGCAGTACTTC
TRBV6-5	NA	TRBD2	TRBJ2-1	CASSYSELAAYNEQFF	TGTGCCAGCAGTTACTCGGAACTAGCGGCCTACAATGAGCAGTTCTTC
TRBV28	NA	NA	TRBJ1-5	CASNRRESQHF	TGTGCCAGCAACCGCCGGGAGTCCCAGCATTTT
TRBV5-1	NA	TRBD2	TRBJ2-7	CASSPGLAGSEQYF	TGCGCCAGCAGCCCGGGACTAGCGGGGAGCGAGCAGTACTTC
TRBV2	once	NA	TRBJ1-2	CASSEGGESYGYTF	TGTGCCAGCAGTGAAGGGGGGGAGTCCTATGGCTACACCTTC
TRBV29-1	NA	TRBD2	TRBJ2-7	CSAGTGTSDYEQYF	TGCAGCGCCGGAACCGGGACTAGCGATTACGAGCAGTACTTC
TRBV5-1	NA	NA	TRBJ1-3	CASSLDGQTTGNTIYF	TGCGCCAGCAGCTTGGATGGACAGACTACTGGAAACACCATATATTTT
TRBV28	NA	NA	TRBJ2-3	CASSFRLNTQYF	TGTGCCAGCAGTTTCCGTTTGAATACGCAGTATTTT
TRBV19	once	TRBD2	TRBJ2-2	CASSPIGASGSGELFF	TGTGCCAGTAGCCCTATCGGGGCTAGCGGGAGTGGGGAGCTGTTTTTT
TRBV7-9	NA	NA	TRBJ1-1	CASSLVNSVPAFF	NA
TRBV6-2/TRBV6-3	NA	TRBD1	TRBJ1-1	CASSYDRVTEAFF	TGTGCCAGCAGCTATGACAGGGTCACTGAAGCTTTCTTT
TRBV11-2	NA	NA	TRBJ2-7	CASSLVLGSSGQYF	TGTGCCAGCAGCTTGGTGTTAGGGTCCTCAGGGCAGTACTTC
TRBV28	once	NA	TRBJ2-5	CASSINPETQYF	TGTGCCAGCAGTATCAACCCCGAGACCCAGTACTTC
TRBV27	NA	TRBD2	TRBJ2-2	CASGLAGVVGELFF	TGTGCCAGCGGACTAGCGGGAGTTGTCGGGGAGCTGTTTTTT
TRBV5-8	once	TRBD1	TRBJ2-2	CASSLRGQLTGELFF	TGTGCCAGCAGCTTGAGGGGGCAGCTTACCGGGGAGCTGTTTTTT
TRBV7-9	NA	NA	TRBJ1-1	CASSLRTQNTEAFF	TGTGCCAGCAGCTTACGGACTCAGAACACTGAAGCTTTCTTT
TRBV28	NA	NA	TRBJ1-1	CASSLPPMNTEAFF	TGTGCCAGCAGTTTACCACCGATGAACACTGAAGCTTTCTTT
TRBV24-1	NA	NA	TRBJ1-1	CATSDLQVREEENTEAFF	TGTGCCACCAGTGATTTGCAAGTCAGGGAGGAGGAGAACACTGAAGCTTTCTTT
TRBV7-2	NA	NA	TRBJ1-5	CASSLVRGPDQPQHF	TGTGCCAGCAGCTTAGTCAGAGGGCCCGATCAGCCCCAGCATTTT
TRBV7-9	NA	NA	TRBJ2-4	CASSFLRDAKNIQYF	TGTGCCAGCAGCTTCCTTAGGGATGCCAAAAACATTCAGTACTTC
TRBV28	NA	NA	TRBJ1-3	CASSLLGGRPGNTIYF	TGTGCCAGCAGTTTATTGGGGGGGCGTCCTGGAAACACCATATATTTT
TRBV19	NA	NA	TRBJ1-6	CASSIRGNSPLHF	TGTGCCAGTAGTATAAGGGGTAATTCACCCCTCCACTTT
TRBV2	NA	TRBD1	TRBJ1-4	CASRRTGSNEKLFF	TGTGCCAGCAGGAGGACAGGATCTAATGAAAAACTGTTTTTT
TRBV18	NA	NA	TRBJ1-4	CASSPRGSSATNEKLFF	TGTGCCAGCTCACCACGCGGCAGCTCCGCGACTAATGAAAAACTGTTTTTT
TRBV7-3	once	TRBD1	TRBJ2-3	CASTTVRGDTQYF	TGTGCCAGCACTACCGTCAGGGGGGATACGCAGTATTTT
TRBV2	NA	NA	TRBJ2-3	CASSESTDTQYF	TGTGCCAGCAGTGAATCGACAGATACGCAGTATTTT
TRBV18	NA	TRBD1	TRBJ1-3	CASSPGQGTSGNTIYF	TGTGCCAGCTCACCGGGACAGGGGACGTCCGGAAACACCATATATTTT
TRBV2	NA	NA	TRBJ1-1	CASSPQGWAEAFF	TGTGCCAGCAGCCCGCAGGGGTGGGCTGAAGCTTTCTTT
TRBV6-2/TRBV6-3	NA	NA	TRBJ2-1	CASSRLYMVQFF	TGTGCCAGCAGCAGACTCTACATGGTGCAGTTCTTC
TRBV4-1	NA	TRBD2	TRBJ2-1	CASSQEGLAGGEQFF	TGCGCCAGCAGCCAAGAGGGACTAGCGGGAGGTGAGCAGTTCTTC
TRBV7-3	NA	TRBD2	TRBJ2-2	CASSFKPPGTASGSRDTGELFF	TGTGCCAGCAGCTTCAAACCACCCGGGACAGCTAGCGGGAGTCGTGACACCGGGGAGCTGTTTTTT
TRBV18	NA	NA	TRBJ2-5	CASSPLRGERETQYF	TGTGCCAGCTCACCATTAAGGGGTGAGAGGGAGACCCAGTACTTC
TRBV2	NA	NA	TRBJ2-2	CASTTFHPGELFF	TGTGCCAGCACTACGTTTCACCCCGGGGAGCTGTTTTTT
TRBV4-2	NA	NA	TRBJ2-3	CASSQLLEWGTDTQYF	TGTGCCAGCAGCCAGTTACTAGAGTGGGGCACAGATACGCAGTATTTT
TRBV28	once	NA	TRBJ1-6	CASRPLTGPLHF	TGTGCCAGCAGACCCCTGACAGGACCCCTCCACTTT
TRBV24-1	NA	NA	TRBJ2-2	CATSGAGSGELFF	TGTGCCACCAGTGGAGCTGGGTCCGGGGAGCTGTTTTTT
TRBV27	once	NA	TRBJ1-4	CASSLGGEKLFF	TGTGCCAGCAGTTTAGGGGGTGAAAAACTGTTTTTT
TRBV28	NA	NA	TRBJ2-3	CASSLLGDTQYF	TGTGCCAGCAGCTTACTGGGGGATACGCAGTATTTT
TRBV20-1	NA	NA	TRBJ2-3	CSAFLGSTQYF	TGCAGTGCTTTTTTGGGGTCTACGCAGTATTTT
TRBV10-2	NA	TRBD1	TRBJ2-3	CASRTGPGTDTQYF	TGCGCCAGCAGGACAGGGCCTGGCACAGATACGCAGTATTTT
TRBV5-1	NA	NA	TRBJ1-1	CASSDSGGSLTAFF	TGCGCCAGCAGCGACTCGGGGGGCTCTCTTACTGCTTTCTTT